This TCR beta chain was obtained from a study of shared clonotypes between healthy human individuals. The CDR3 has 14 residues. Germline values: CDR1 GTSNPN, CDR2 SVGIG (reference sequence). Between the trimmed V and J ends, which lost 3 bases and 0 bases, there was a span of 9 bases. For every subset, genomic DNA was evenly distributed across several immunoSEQ plates. The authors' processing: ImmunoSEQ only sent back junction sequences with no quality scores, so filtering was done differently. Libraries were prepared by immunoSEQ multiplex PCR; TCRdb keeps only in-frame clonotypes and omits some of them. For V, J and clone size, that table is used; D and trimming come from the DNA. The sample shows over 1.4 million clones, roughly 95% of them seen only once. Broader study findings: It was only blood that was sampled, and tissue repertoires likely differ. When compared with the clonotypes that were shared by all four sorted-subset donors, the non-shared clonotypes turned out to have lower generation probabilities.

Remarks on this clone: Its specificity is not known.

The clonotype comes from a man aged 30 to 39 in good health. This chain uses TRBV30 with TRBJ1-3; D is unresolved. Sequenced: naive CD4+ T cells sorted from blood. The subset is: CD45RA+ positively selected. CDR3 sequence (DNA): TGTGCCTGGAGGTACGGCCTCTCTGGAAACACCATATATTTT. Its protein is CAWRYGLSGNTIYF.